The 21 T cell receptor beta chains presented below share a single source sample, sequenced in a study of blood T cells in healthy people across ages. A J-beta primer mix and a sample-barcoded 5' primer were used in a second PCR of about 7 to 12 cycles. TCRdb processed the 5' RACE reads anew with MiXCR; each CDR3 protein has one entry. The sample carries 650,000 to 900,000 distinct CDR3 sequences, around 68% recorded once. The material sequenced was blood. These TCRs come from a man aged 30-40 years in good health.

The chain has TRBV15 and TRBJ2-3, with D possibly matching TRBD1 (5 bases). The V and J ends lost 0 bases and 5 bases respectively, with 12 bases between them. Germline V gives CDR1 LNHNV, CDR2 YYDKDF (reference sequence). The CDR3 has 15 amino acids. The CDR3 reads CATSRDGQGQDTQYF. The CDR3, as DNA: TGTGCCACCAGCAGAGATGGGCAGGGCCAAGATACGCAGTATTTT.

The chain combines TRBV12-3 or TRBV12-4 with TRBJ2-4, with 9 bases matching TRBD1. TRBJ2-7 explains the end of the DNA better; the J call may be wrong. The CDR3 has 15 amino acids. The CDR3 reads CASSPGQGVDYEQYF. The CDR3 nucleotides are TGTGCCAGCAGCCCGGGACAGGGTGTAGACTACGAGCAGTACTTC.

This clonotype was seen only once. Compared with germline, one end of the junction differs, possibly owing to a read error. This sequence joins TRBV6-6 and TRBJ2-7; 7 bases map to TRBD2. Germline V gives CDR1 MNHNY, CDR2 SVGAGI (reference sequence). There are 13 residues in the CDR3. CDR3 sequence: CASRGGTSCEQYF. The DNA for the CDR3 is TGTGCCAGCAGGGGGGGGACCTCCTGCGAGCAGTACTTC.

J is TRBJ2-4 and V is TRBV15; 8 bases are a match to TRBD2. The CDR3 loop spans 18 amino acids. The ends lost 3 bases at V and 3 bases at J; junction bases unmatched: 13. Germline CDR1 LNHNV, CDR2 YYDKDF (reference sequence). The CDR3 loop is CATSSQGAAGDYKNIQYF. The CDR3, as DNA: TGTGCCACCAGCAGTCAAGGAGCAGCGGGGGATTACAAAAACATTCAGTACTTC.

Remarks on this clonotype: An end of the junction does not agree with germline; a read error may underlie this. The chain uses TRBV5-1 and TRBJ2-5; TRBD2 matches at 11 bases. Germline V gene data show CDR1 as SGHRS and CDR2 as YFSETQ. CDR3 length equals 16 residues. CDR3: CVSSTRLAGNQETQYF. The CDR3 region has the DNA TGCGTCAGCAGCACGCGACTAGCGGGGAACCAAGAGACCCAGTACTTC.

The V call is TRBV29-1, the J call TRBJ2-7; 7 bases map to TRBD1. The CDR3 length is 13 residues. Germline lookup yields CDR1 SQVTM and CDR2 ANQGSEA. Trimming took 5 bases from V and 2 from J; bases not matched to a gene: 6. The CDR3, as DNA: TGCAGCGTTCAGGACAGGCATACCTACGAGCAGTACTTC. This sequence encodes CSVQDRHTYEQYF.

The chain is built from TRBV12-3 or TRBV12-4 and TRBJ1-6; TRBD1 aligns across 9 bases. J gave up 7 bases and V 5 bases, and 6 bases lay outside the gene matches. CDR3 length: 15 residues. CDR3 sequence (DNA): TGTGCCAGCAGTGTACGGACAGGGGCAAATTCACCCCTCCACTTT. It specifies CASSVRTGANSPLHF.

The chain has TRBV14 and TRBJ1-6, with 7 bases identical to TRBD1. This CDR3 is 16 amino acids long. The ends lost 4 bases at V and 3 bases at J; junction bases unmatched: 6. The germline V gene has CDR1 SGHDN and CDR2 FVKESK. The CDR3 coding sequence is TGTGCCAGCAGCCGTTACGGACAGGTCTATAATTCACCCCTCCACTTT. Protein: CASSRYGQVYNSPLHF.

The genes are TRBV7-3 and TRBJ2-1; D unclear. The CDR3 has 13 residues. Germline CDR1 and CDR2: SGHTA and FQGTGA. The V end was cut by 1 base, the J end by 6 bases, with 7 bases between. CDR3 sequence (DNA): TGTGCCAGCAGCTTAATAACGAGCAATGAGCAGTTCTTC. It specifies CASSLITSNEQFF.

This chain connects TRBV11-1 to TRBJ2-1; TRBD1 matches at 9 bases. The trim removed 3 bases at V and 5 bases at J, leaving 5 bases unmatched. This CDR3 region has 15 residues. CDR1 is SGHAT and CDR2 is FQDESV in the germline V gene (reference sequence). CDR3 loop: CASSLGQGKNNEQFF. The CDR3, as DNA: TGTGCCAGCAGCTTGGGACAGGGTAAAAACAATGAGCAGTTCTTC.

V and J are TRBV28 and TRBJ2-5; no firm D call. CDR3 size: 14 residues. Trimming shortened V by 1 base and J by 0 bases, and 6 bases separated the two germline ends. Germline assignment: CDR1 MDHEN and CDR2 SYDVKM. As DNA, the CDR3 is TGTGCCAGCAGTTTATCCAGTAACCAAGAGACCCAGTACTTC. Encoded protein: CASSLSSNQETQYF. The whole variable domain, remainder taken from reference TRBV28 and TRBJ2-5, is DVKVTQSSRYLVKRTGEKVFLECVQDMDHENMFWYRQDPGLGLRLIYFSYDVKMKEKGDIPEGYSVSREKKERFSLILESASTNQTSMYLCASSLSSNQETQYFGPGTRLLVL.

The rearrangement uses TRBV12-3 or TRBV12-4 and TRBJ2-1, with TRBD2 identical over 7 bases. J was trimmed by 13 bases and V by 4 bases; bases with no gene match: 13. CDR3 length equals 14 residues. The CDR3 sequence is CASSSLARFETQFF. For the CDR3, the DNA is TGTGCCAGCAGTTCACTAGCGAGGTTCGAGACCCAGTTCTTC.

The chain carries TRBV20-1 and TRBJ2-5; tentatively, D is TRBD1 or TRBD2 (5 bases each). Germline-derived CDR1 and CDR2 are DFQATT and SNEGSKA (reference sequence). The V and J ends lost 5 bases and 2 bases respectively, with 24 bases between them. The CDR3 runs to 17 residues. The chain's CDR3 is CSAGTDGAPYLQETQYF. The CDR3 DNA follows: TGCAGTGCTGGGACGGACGGAGCCCCCTACTTACAAGAGACCCAGTACTTC.

A single count supports this clonotype. The genes are TRBV27 and TRBJ2-5, with D possibly called TRBD1 or TRBD2 (5 bases each). V lost 5 bases to trimming and J lost 4 bases, with 14 bases between them. CDR3 length: 14 amino acids. Germline values: CDR1 MNHEY, CDR2 SMNVEV (reference sequence). CDR3: CASSGVARGETQYF. In nucleotides, the CDR3 is TGTGCCAGCAGTGGAGTAGCGAGGGGAGAGACCCAGTACTTC.

V gene TRBV5-6 combines with J gene TRBJ1-5, with 8 positions matching TRBD1. The CDR3 is 15 amino acids. Germline CDR1 and CDR2: SGHDT and YYEEEE. The V segment lost 0 bases and the J segment 5 bases; nucleotides outside the gene matches: 4. As DNA, the CDR3 is TGTGCCAGCAGCTTGGAGCCAGGGGGCTATCAGCCCCAGCATTTT. Amino acid sequence: CASSLEPGGYQPQHF.

The gene calls are TRBV4-3 and TRBJ2-1; perhaps TRBD2 as D (7 bases). The CDR3 loop spans 16 amino acids. Deletions cut 0 bases from V and 5 bases from J, with 14 bases between. Germline V gene lookup returns CDR1 LGHNA and CDR2 YSLEER. The CDR3 is CASSQDWGGADNEQFF. The CDR3 DNA follows: TGCGCCAGCAGCCAAGATTGGGGGGGCGCGGACAATGAGCAGTTCTTC.

The chain has TRBV7-9 and TRBJ2-1, with D possibly being TRBD2 (6 bases). The DNA end is a closer match to TRBJ2-7, so the J assignment may be wrong. The CDR3 loop spans 15 amino acids. Germline V gene sequence: CDR1 SEHNR, CDR2 FQNEAQ (reference sequence). CDR3 bases: TGTGCCAGCAGCCGCCTTGGGGGGACCTACAATGAGCAGTACTTC. Translation gives CASSRLGGTYNEQYF.

The rearrangement links TRBV25-1 to TRBJ2-5, with D possibly TRBD2 on 6 matching bases. Germline V gene lookup returns CDR1 MGHDK and CDR2 SYGVNS. Deletions cut 5 bases from V and 5 bases from J, with 12 bases between. This CDR3 comprises 13 residues. The CDR3 protein is CASSPAGRETQYF. DNA for the CDR3: TGTGCCAGCAGTCCCGCGGGGAGGGAGACCCAGTACTTC.

CDR3 protein: CASSAQTGVGELFF. CDR3 coding DNA: TGTGCCAGCAGTGCCCAGACAGGGGTGGGGGAGCTGTTTTTT. The rearrangement uses TRBV25-1 and TRBJ2-2, with 8 bases fitting TRBD1. The CDR3 contains 14 residues. Looked up from germline, CDR1 is MGHDK and CDR2 is SYGVNS. Trimming took 4 bases from V and 8 from J; bases not matched to a gene: 6. The full variable domain, rest sourced from reference TRBV25-1 and TRBJ2-2, is EADIYQTPRYLVIGTGKKITLECSQTMGHDKMYWYQQDPGMELHLIHYSYGVNSTEKGDLSSESTVSRIRTEHFPLTLESARPSHTSQYLCASSAQTGVGELFFGEGSRLTVL.

This chain connects TRBV7-8 to TRBJ2-1; D is possibly TRBD2 (6 bases). Looked up from germline, CDR1 is SGHVS and CDR2 is FQNEAQ. CDR3 length: 11 amino acids. The V gene lost 5 bases and the J gene lost 12 bases, with 11 bases spanning the gap. The CDR3 bases are TGTGCCAGCAGCCCTCGGCGGGGGCAGTTCTTC. Protein sequence: CASSPRRGQFF.

The V gene is TRBV10-3, the J gene TRBJ2-1; TRBD2 matches at 11 bases. The CDR3 is 16 residues long. Germline V gene lookup returns CDR1 ENHRY and CDR2 SYGVKD. Trimming at V came to 2 bases and at J to 7 bases, leaving 7 bases not matched to a gene. CDR3 loop: CAISETGSGGANEQFF. Written as DNA, the CDR3 is TGTGCCATCAGTGAGACTGGTAGCGGGGGGGCAAATGAGCAGTTCTTC.